This T cell receptor (beta chain) was sequenced for a study of shared clonotypes between healthy human individuals. Study results and caveats: Clonotype sharing among donors was expected to depend on sequencing depth.

The CDR3 covers 15 residues. V lost 5 bases and J lost 6, with 20 bases in between. CDR1 is SQVTM and CDR2 is ANQGSEA in the germline V gene. In the case of this clone: Its antigen is unidentified.

Here immunoSEQ multiplex PCR was the method, and the copy in TCRdb shows in-frame clones only, minus some. The table has approximately 1,500,000 clones, 95% to 97% seen once. Sequenced: naive CD4+ T cells sorted from blood. Subset described: CD45RA+ positively selected. This receptor was identified in a man aged 30-40 years in good health. The chain is built from TRBV29-1 and TRBJ2-1; D is perhaps TRBD1 or TRBD2 (5 bases each). The CDR3 protein is CSVHGARIKGNEQFF. CDR3 in DNA: TGCAGCGTTCACGGGGCCCGAATAAAAGGCAATGAGCAGTTCTTC.